These 14 T cell receptor beta chains came from one sample sequenced in a study of cytomegalovirus exposure and HLA in healthy donors. Primers included in the PCR were 60 Vbeta and 13 Jbeta primers. This table comes from immunoSEQ multiplex PCR, and its TCRdb copy is limited to in-frame clones, with some not included. The profile shows about 160,000 clones, roughly 76% of them singletons. Sequencing input: PBMCs. Every receptor here comes from a woman between 45 and 60 years old in good health and CMV-seronegative.

This chain links TRBV28 with TRBJ2-4; 9 bases match TRBD1. J was trimmed by 7 bases and V by 6 bases; bases with no gene match: 10. Germline assignment: CDR1 MDHEN and CDR2 SYDVKM. This CDR3 has 15 amino acids. As DNA, the CDR3 is TGTGCCAGCAGCCCACCCGGGACAGGGAGTAACATTCAGTACTTC. As protein: CASSPPGTGSNIQYF.

The V gene is TRBV7-2, the J gene TRBJ2-1, with D maybe TRBD2 (6 bases). The CDR3 is 17 residues long. The V end lost 7 bases, the J end lost 7 bases, and 26 bases lay between the germline ends. Germline-derived CDR1 and CDR2 are SGHTA and FQGNSA. The CDR3 DNA follows: TGTGCCAGCACCGGACACGGTAGGGGAGGAGTGGGTAATGAGCAGTTCTTC. Protein: CASTGHGRGGVGNEQFF.

This CDR3 reads CASSAGYSNQPQHF. The CDR3 DNA sequence: TGTGCCAGCAGTGCGGGGTATAGCAATCAGCCCCAGCATTTT. This chain joins TRBV6-1 and TRBJ1-5, with D uncertain. The CDR3 has 14 residues. The germline V gene has CDR1 MNHNS and CDR2 SASEGT. V lost 4 bases, J lost 0 bases, and 7 bases lay in between.

The V call is TRBV5-1, the J call TRBJ2-2, with 7 bases identical to TRBD1. V lost 0 bases, J lost 8 bases, and 10 bases stayed unmatched. CDR3 length equals 16 residues. Germline V gives CDR1 SGHRS, CDR2 YFSETQ. The CDR3 DNA follows: TGCGCCAGCAGCTTGGCCGGACAGGTTTTGAGAGGGGAGCTGTTTTTT. Translation gives CASSLAGQVLRGELFF.

The chain employs TRBV5-1 and TRBJ2-7; possible D gene TRBD2, 5 bases. The germline gives CDR1 SGHRS, CDR2 YFSETQ. Trimming took off 6 bases at V and 3 bases at J, with 22 bases between the two ends. The CDR3 is 16 residues long. Written as DNA, the CDR3 is TGCGCCAGCACCTCGGGCGTCGGGAAAAAGGGCTACGAGCAGTACTTC. Encoded protein: CASTSGVGKKGYEQYF.

This rearrangement joins TRBV11-3 to TRBJ2-3, with TRBD1 matching 7 bases. CDR1 and CDR2 from the germline V gene are SGHNT and YENEEA. CDR3 size: 14 residues. The V gene end was trimmed by 5 bases and the J gene end by 3 bases; junction bases not matched to a gene: 5. The CDR3 DNA is TGTGCCAGCAGCCCGGGGACAGCGACAGATACGCAGTATTTT. Protein product: CASSPGTATDTQYF.

This CDR3 reads CASSLERTRGSVWYF. The CDR3 bases are TGCGCCAGCAGCTTGGAGCGGACTAGAGGATCCGTGTGGTACTTC. This chain joins TRBV5-1 and TRBJ2-7, with 7 bases fitting TRBD2. This CDR3 is built from 15 residues. Trimming removed 0 bases from V and 12 bases from J; junction bases left unmatched: 15. Looked up from germline, CDR1 is SGHRS and CDR2 is YFSETQ.

This CDR3 is CASSLVGLAGASYNEQFF. The DNA for the CDR3 is TGCGCCAGCAGCTTGGTGGGACTAGCGGGGGCCTCCTACAATGAGCAGTTCTTC. J is TRBJ2-1 and V is TRBV5-1; the match to TRBD2 covers 14 bases. Trimming cost V 0 bases and J 0 bases; bases outside gene matches: 2. The CDR3 runs 18 residues. Looked up from germline, CDR1 is SGHRS and CDR2 is YFSETQ.

In this sample, this clone turned up once. Mismatch with germline at one junction end may stem from a read error. This chain uses TRBV7-9 with TRBJ2-1; TRBD1 aligns across 7 bases. Germline lookup yields CDR1 SEHNR and CDR2 FQNEAQ (reference sequence). The CDR3 covers 12 residues. The CDR3 region is CSSSLQGNEQFF. DNA for the CDR3: TGTTCCAGCAGCTTACAGGGGAATGAGCAGTTCTTC.

The gene calls are TRBV29-1 and TRBJ1-1, with D hard to call. V was cut by 7 bases and J by 0 bases, with 15 bases left in between. There are 14 residues in the CDR3. The germline gives CDR1 SQVTM, CDR2 ANQGSEA. The CDR3 region is CSAAVDLMNTEAFF. CDR3 coding DNA: TGCAGCGCTGCGGTAGATTTGATGAACACTGAAGCTTTCTTT.

The chain couples TRBV5-4 to TRBJ1-3, with D hard to call. Germline V gene sequence: CDR1 SGHNT, CDR2 YYREEE (reference sequence). The CDR3 extends over 17 amino acids. Between the trimmed V and J ends, which lost 3 bases and 0 bases, there was a span of 16 bases. CDR3 nucleotides: TGTGCCAGCAGCTCTTCCCGGGAAGTCTACTCTGGAAACACCATATATTTT. As protein: CASSSSREVYSGNTIYF.

The J gene is TRBJ2-5, the V gene TRBV18; D perhaps matches TRBD2 (6 bases). V was cut by 3 bases and J by 1 base, with 9 bases left in between. The CDR3 totals 14 residues. CDR1 and CDR2 (germline): KGHSH, LQKENI. This CDR3 reads CASSPGLSQETQYF. DNA for the CDR3: TGTGCCAGCTCACCGGGACTGAGCCAAGAGACCCAGTACTTC.

V is TRBV5-1 and J is TRBJ2-7, with a possible D match to TRBD1 (7 bases). Germline V gene lookup returns CDR1 SGHRS and CDR2 YFSETQ. V was shortened by 0 bases and J by 6 bases, with 10 bases between the two germline ends. The CDR3 consists of 13 residues. The CDR3 nucleotides are TGCGCCAGCAGCTTGGACAGGGGAGGCGAGCAGTACTTC. Residues: CASSLDRGGEQYF.

This sequence joins TRBV10-3 and TRBJ1-2; perhaps TRBD1 as D (6 bases). The CDR3 loop spans 14 amino acids. The V gene lost 3 bases and the J gene lost 2 bases, with 10 bases spanning the gap. CDR1 ENHRY and CDR2 SYGVKD come from the germline V gene. The CDR3 loop reads CAISDQRGNYGYTF. DNA of the CDR3: TGTGCCATCAGTGACCAAAGGGGGAACTATGGCTACACCTTC.